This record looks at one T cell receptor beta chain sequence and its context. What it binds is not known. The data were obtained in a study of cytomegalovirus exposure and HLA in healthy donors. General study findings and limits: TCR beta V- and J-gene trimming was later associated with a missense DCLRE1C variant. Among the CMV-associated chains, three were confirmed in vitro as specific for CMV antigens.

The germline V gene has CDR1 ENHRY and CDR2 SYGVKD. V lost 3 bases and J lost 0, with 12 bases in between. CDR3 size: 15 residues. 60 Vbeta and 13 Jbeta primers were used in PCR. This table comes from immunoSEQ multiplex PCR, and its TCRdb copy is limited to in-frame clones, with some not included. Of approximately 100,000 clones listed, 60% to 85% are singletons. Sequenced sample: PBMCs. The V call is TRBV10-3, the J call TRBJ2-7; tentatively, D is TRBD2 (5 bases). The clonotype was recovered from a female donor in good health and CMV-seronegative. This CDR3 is CAISEPGKSSYEQYF. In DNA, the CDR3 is TGTGCCATCAGTGAACCGGGAAAGAGCTCCTACGAGCAGTACTTC.